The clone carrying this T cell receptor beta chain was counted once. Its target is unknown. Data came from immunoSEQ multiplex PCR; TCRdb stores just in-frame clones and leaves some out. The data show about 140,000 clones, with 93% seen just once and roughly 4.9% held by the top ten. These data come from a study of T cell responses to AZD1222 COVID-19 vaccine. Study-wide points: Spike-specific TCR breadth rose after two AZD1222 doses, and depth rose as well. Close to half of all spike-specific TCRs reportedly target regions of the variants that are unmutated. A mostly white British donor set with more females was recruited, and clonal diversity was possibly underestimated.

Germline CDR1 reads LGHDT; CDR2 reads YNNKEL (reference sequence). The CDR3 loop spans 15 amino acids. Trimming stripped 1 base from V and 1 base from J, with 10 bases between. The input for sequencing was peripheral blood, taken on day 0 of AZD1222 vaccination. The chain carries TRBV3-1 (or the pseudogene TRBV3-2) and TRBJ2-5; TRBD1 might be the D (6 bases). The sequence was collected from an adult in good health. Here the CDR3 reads CASSQGLGAQETQYF. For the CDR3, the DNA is TGTGCCAGCAGCCAAGGGTTGGGGGCCCAAGAGACCCAGTACTTC.